The 17 T cell receptor beta chains below were found in one sample sequenced in a study of regulatory T cells in long-lasting Graves disease. Time point defined: newly diagnosed GD, antithyroid drugs for less than 3 months. From RNA extracted from PBMCs, the TCR library was made. To make TCR beta libraries, researchers used iRepertoire HTBI primers and Arm-PCR of CDR3 regions. TCRdb independently ran MiXCR on the multiplex PCR reads; one entry per CDR3 protein. The sample holds fewer than 500,000 distinct CDR3 sequences; about a sixth are singletons and the top ten take less than 15%. The sample was also linked to a second study, of T cells in Graves' hyperthyroidism and ophthalmopathy.

The source material was peripheral blood mononuclear cells (PBMCs), sampled at new diagnosis, from a patient treated with antithyroid drugs. These receptors were collected from a man in his forties with Graves disease.

This clonotype turned up a few times. V and J are TRBV6-1 and TRBJ2-1; 13 bases fit TRBD2. Germline V gives CDR1 MNHNS, CDR2 SASEGT. V lost 10 bases to trimming and J lost 5 bases; unmatched junction nucleotides: 8. CDR3 length equals 15 residues. As DNA, the CDR3 is TGTGCCACCACTAGCGGGAGGGGATCTGACAATGAGCAGTTCTTC. Its translation is CATTSGRGSDNEQFF.

This clonotype was observed at least ten times. V and J are TRBV15 and TRBJ1-1, with D maybe TRBD1 (6 bases). This CDR3 is 15 amino acids long. Trimming removed 0 bases from V and 4 bases from J, with 12 bases in between. Germline V gene data show CDR1 as LNHNV and CDR2 as YYDKDF (reference sequence). CDR3 in DNA: TGTGCCACCAGCAGAGAGCACAGGGTGGGCACTGAAGCTTTCTTT. The encoded protein is CATSREHRVGTEAFF.

This clonotype was picked up a small number of times. This chain joins TRBV20-1 and TRBJ1-5; no clear D. Trimming removed 6 bases from V and 1 base from J, with 13 bases in between. The CDR3 extends over 14 amino acids. Germline-derived CDR1 and CDR2 are DFQATT and SNEGSKA (reference sequence). CDR3 coding DNA: TGCAGTGCCACCCGGCGGCAAAGCAATCAGCCCCAGCATTTT. Encoded protein: CSATRRQSNQPQHF.

The J gene is TRBJ1-1, the V gene TRBV2, with 7 bases lining up with TRBD1. Germline V CDR1 and CDR2: SNHLY, FYNNEI. CDR3 length equals 14 residues. The J segment lost 1 base and the V segment lost 4 bases, leaving 3 bases of the junction unmatched. The CDR3: CASSADRTNTEAFF. The DNA of the CDR3 is TGTGCCAGCAGTGCGGACAGGACGAACACTGAAGCTTTCTTT.

This clonotype has only one observation. Given a much more abundant clone one base away, this may be a read error. The genes are TRBV2 and TRBJ2-6, with D tentatively TRBD1 or TRBD2 (5 bases each). V gave up 5 bases and J gave up 2 bases, with 7 bases separating them. Germline V CDR1 and CDR2: SNHLY, FYNNEI. This CDR3 is built from 14 residues. CDR3 bases: TGTGCCAGCAGTTGGGACCCTGGGGCCAACGTCCTGACTTTC. Translating it yields CASSWDPGANVLTF.

This clonotype was seen at least ten times. The rearrangement uses TRBV5-1 and TRBJ2-1; 8 positions agree with TRBD2. This CDR3 region has 12 residues. V gave up 3 bases and J gave up 10 bases; unmatched junction bases: 3. CDR1 and CDR2 from the germline V gene are SGHRS and YFSETQ. The CDR3 is CASSSGLGEQFF. For the CDR3, the DNA is TGCGCCAGCAGCTCGGGACTAGGGGAGCAGTTCTTC.

The sample holds a few counts of this clonotype. V is TRBV12-5 and J is TRBJ2-7, with D perhaps matching TRBD1 (6 bases). CDR1 and CDR2 from the germline V gene are LGHNT and FRNRAP. This CDR3 has 14 residues. Trimming took 2 bases from V and 2 from J, leaving 10 bases between them. The CDR3 DNA reads as TGTGCTAGTGGTTTGTGGACAGAAACCTACGAGCAGTACTTC. This gives the protein CASGLWTETYEQYF. Supplemented by reference TRBV12-5 and TRBJ2-7, the full variable domain reads DARVTQTPRHKVTEMGQEVTMRCQPILGHNTVFWYRQTMMQGLELLAYFRNRAPLDDSGMPKDRFSAEMPDATLATLKIQPSEPRDSAVYFCASGLWTETYEQYFGPGTRLTVT.

This clonotype was counted many times. The chain links TRBV7-9 to TRBJ2-3; 7 nucleotides line up with TRBD2. There are 21 residues in the CDR3. In germline, CDR1 is SEHNR, CDR2 FQNEAQ (reference sequence). The ends lost 8 bases at V and 0 bases at J; junction bases unmatched: 26. CDR3 in DNA: TGTGCCAGCTCTCGTTTCGGGGCGCAGGGAAGGACTAGAGCTAGCACAGATACGCAGTATTTT. The encoded protein is CASSRFGAQGRTRASTDTQYF.

This clonotype was observed at least ten times. The chain recombines TRBV27 with TRBJ1-2; 9 bases fit TRBD1. Germline-derived CDR1 and CDR2 are MNHEY and SMNVEV (reference sequence). J lost 8 bases, V lost 0 bases, and 16 bases had no gene match. The length of the CDR3 is 18 residues. CDR3 region: CASSLSPGTGNPVGGYTF. The CDR3 coding sequence is TGTGCCAGCAGTTTATCCCCTGGGACAGGGAATCCGGTCGGCGGCTACACCTTC.

This clonotype was found many times. The chain carries TRBV27 and TRBJ1-1; D is undetermined. The CDR3 sequence is 15 residues long. Germline V gives CDR1 MNHEY, CDR2 SMNVEV (reference sequence). The germline V and J ends were trimmed by 4 bases and 0 bases, with 12 bases remaining between them. The chain's CDR3 is CASSSYVGLNTEAFF. The CDR3 nucleotides are TGTGCCAGCAGTTCATACGTAGGGTTGAACACTGAAGCTTTCTTT.

This clonotype was recorded at least ten times. This chain connects TRBV18 to TRBJ2-1; 10 bases align to TRBD1. CDR1 is KGHSH and CDR2 is LQKENI in the germline V gene. Trimming cost V 3 bases and J 7 bases; bases outside gene matches: 6. The CDR3 has 15 amino acids. The CDR3 bases are TGTGCCAGCTCACCCTTGACAGGGGGCGAGAATGAGCAGTTCTTC. Encoded protein: CASSPLTGGENEQFF.

This clonotype was seen a few times. This rearrangement joins TRBV19 to TRBJ2-5; tentatively, D is TRBD1 or TRBD2 (5 bases each). Germline CDR1 is LNHDA and CDR2 is SQIVND (reference sequence). V lost 7 bases, J lost 7 bases, and 16 bases lay in between. CDR3 length equals 13 residues. CDR3 DNA: TGTGCCAGTATGGTACACGGGGCTGGGACCCAGTACTTC. As protein: CASMVHGAGTQYF.

A few counts support this clonotype. V usage is TRBV11-2 and J usage is TRBJ2-7; the match to TRBD1 covers 7 bases. The V and J ends lost 10 bases and 0 bases, in that order; junction bases with no gene match: 3. The CDR3 covers 12 residues. Germline V CDR1 and CDR2: SGHAT, FQNNGV. CDR3: CATRDSSYEQYF. Written as DNA, the CDR3 is TGTGCCACTCGGGACAGCTCCTACGAGCAGTACTTC.

V usage is TRBV12-5 and J usage is TRBJ1-2; 11 bases fit TRBD1. Germline CDR1 reads LGHNT; CDR2 reads FRNRAP. V shed 5 bases, J shed 6 bases, and the junction held 2 bases outside the gene matches. The CDR3 is 13 amino acids. CDR3: CASGRTGGDGYTF. As DNA, the CDR3 is TGTGCTAGTGGTCGGACAGGGGGCGATGGCTACACCTTC.

This clonotype has a count of ten or more. The chain recombines TRBV12-3 or TRBV12-4 with TRBJ2-3; D tentatively fits TRBD1 or TRBD2 (6 bases each). This CDR3 comprises 14 residues. Trimming stripped 3 bases from V and 5 bases from J, with 12 bases between. This chain's CDR3 is CASSFSGAGDTQYF. In DNA, the CDR3 is TGTGCCAGCAGTTTCTCGGGGGCTGGAGATACGCAGTATTTT.

This clonotype has at least ten counts. The genes are TRBV28 and TRBJ2-3; the D is unclear. CDR1 is MDHEN, CDR2 SYDVKM, per germline. The CDR3 consists of 12 residues. Trimming pared 5 bases from V and 8 bases from J, leaving 11 bases between. CDR3 loop: CASSPPPGTQYF. The CDR3, as DNA: TGTGCCAGCAGTCCTCCTCCGGGTACGCAGTATTTT.

This clonotype appeared a few times. The V call is TRBV6-1, the J call TRBJ2-1; 9 bases are shared with TRBD2. CDR1 is MNHNS, CDR2 SASEGT, per germline. V dropped 11 bases and J dropped 5; count of bases not matched to a gene: 10. The CDR3 length is 14 residues. CDR3 DNA sequence: TGTGCCTCAAGCCGCGGGAGGGGTGACAATGAGCAGTTCTTC. As protein: CASSRGRGDNEQFF.